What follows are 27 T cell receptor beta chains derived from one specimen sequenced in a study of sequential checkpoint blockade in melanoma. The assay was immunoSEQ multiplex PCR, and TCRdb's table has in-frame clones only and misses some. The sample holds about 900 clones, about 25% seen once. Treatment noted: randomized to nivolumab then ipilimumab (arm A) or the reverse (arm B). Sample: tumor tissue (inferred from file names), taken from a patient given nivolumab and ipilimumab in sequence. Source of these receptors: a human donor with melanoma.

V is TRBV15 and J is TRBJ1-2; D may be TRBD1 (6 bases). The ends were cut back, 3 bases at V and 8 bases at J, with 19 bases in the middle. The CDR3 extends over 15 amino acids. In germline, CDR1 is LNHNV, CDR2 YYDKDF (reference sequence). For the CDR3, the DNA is TGTGCCACCAGCAGCGAGTCTCAGGGGAATAGGGGCTACACCTTC. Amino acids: CATSSESQGNRGYTF.

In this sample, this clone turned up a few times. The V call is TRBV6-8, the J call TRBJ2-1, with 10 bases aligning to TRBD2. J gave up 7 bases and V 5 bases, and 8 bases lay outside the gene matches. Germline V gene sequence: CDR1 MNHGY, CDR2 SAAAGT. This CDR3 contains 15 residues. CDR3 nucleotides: TGTGCCAGCAGTCCTCTAGCGGGGGAAGTTAATGAGCAGTTCTTC. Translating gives CASSPLAGEVNEQFF.

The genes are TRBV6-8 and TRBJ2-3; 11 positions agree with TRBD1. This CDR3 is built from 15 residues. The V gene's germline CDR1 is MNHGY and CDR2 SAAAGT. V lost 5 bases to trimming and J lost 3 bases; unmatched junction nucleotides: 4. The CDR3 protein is CASSDGQGATDTQYF. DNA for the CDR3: TGTGCCAGCAGTGACGGACAGGGGGCGACAGATACGCAGTATTTT.

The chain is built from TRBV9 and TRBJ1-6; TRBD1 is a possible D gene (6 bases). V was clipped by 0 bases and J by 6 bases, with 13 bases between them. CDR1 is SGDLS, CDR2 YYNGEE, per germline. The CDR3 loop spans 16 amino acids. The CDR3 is CASSVGAGGLNSPLHF. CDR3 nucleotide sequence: TGTGCCAGCAGCGTAGGAGCCGGGGGGCTTAATTCACCCCTCCACTTT.

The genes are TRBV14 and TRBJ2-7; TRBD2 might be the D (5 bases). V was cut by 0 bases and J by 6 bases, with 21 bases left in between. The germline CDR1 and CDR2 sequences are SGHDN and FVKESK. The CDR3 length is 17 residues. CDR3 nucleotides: TGTGCCAGCAGCCAAGAAAGGTCCGGTAGGCCCCGGGGCGAGCAGTACTTC. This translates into CASSQERSGRPRGEQYF.

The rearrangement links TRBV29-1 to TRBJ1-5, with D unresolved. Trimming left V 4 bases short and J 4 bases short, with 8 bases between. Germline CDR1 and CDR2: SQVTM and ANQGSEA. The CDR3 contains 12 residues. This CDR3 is CSVGSVNQPQHF. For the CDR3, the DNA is TGCAGCGTTGGGTCAGTTAATCAGCCCCAGCATTTT.

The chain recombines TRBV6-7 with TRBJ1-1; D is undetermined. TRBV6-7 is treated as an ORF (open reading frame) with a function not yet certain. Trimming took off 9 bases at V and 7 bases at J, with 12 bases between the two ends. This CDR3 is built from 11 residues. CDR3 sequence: CASAEGGEAFF. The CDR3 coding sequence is TGTGCCAGTGCGGAAGGAGGTGAAGCTTTCTTT.

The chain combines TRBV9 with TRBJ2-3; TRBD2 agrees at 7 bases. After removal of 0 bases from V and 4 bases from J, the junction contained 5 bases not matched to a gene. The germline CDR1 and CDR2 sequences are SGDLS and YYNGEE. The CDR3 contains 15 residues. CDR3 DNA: TGTGCCAGCAGCGTAGCCGGGACTAAGGCAGATACGCAGTATTTT. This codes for CASSVAGTKADTQYF.

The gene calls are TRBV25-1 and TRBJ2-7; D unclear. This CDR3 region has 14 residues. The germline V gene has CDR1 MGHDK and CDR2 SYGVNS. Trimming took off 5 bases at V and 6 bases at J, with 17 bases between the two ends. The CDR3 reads CASSQDTARSEQYF. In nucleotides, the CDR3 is TGTGCCAGCAGTCAAGACACCGCCCGGAGCGAGCAGTACTTC.

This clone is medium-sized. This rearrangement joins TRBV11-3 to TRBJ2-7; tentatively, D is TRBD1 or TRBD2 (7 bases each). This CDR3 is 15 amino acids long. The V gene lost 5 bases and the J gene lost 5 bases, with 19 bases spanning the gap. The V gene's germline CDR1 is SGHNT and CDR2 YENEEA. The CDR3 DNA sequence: TGTGCCAGCAGCCCACAGGGAGGGGGCTTGGACGAGCAGTACTTC. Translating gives CASSPQGGGLDEQYF.

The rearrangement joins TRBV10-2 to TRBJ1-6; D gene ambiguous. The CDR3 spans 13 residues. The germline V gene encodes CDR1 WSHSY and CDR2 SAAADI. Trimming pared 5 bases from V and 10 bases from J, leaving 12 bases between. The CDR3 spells CASSRPDRSPLHF. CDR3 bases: TGCGCCAGCAGTCGTCCCGATCGGTCACCCCTCCACTTT.

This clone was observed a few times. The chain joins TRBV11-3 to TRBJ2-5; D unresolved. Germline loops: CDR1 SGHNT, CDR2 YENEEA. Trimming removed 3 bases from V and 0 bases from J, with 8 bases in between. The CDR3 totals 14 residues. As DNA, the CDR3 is TGTGCCAGCAGCTTGGTCTCCAACCAAGAGACCCAGTACTTC. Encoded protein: CASSLVSNQETQYF.

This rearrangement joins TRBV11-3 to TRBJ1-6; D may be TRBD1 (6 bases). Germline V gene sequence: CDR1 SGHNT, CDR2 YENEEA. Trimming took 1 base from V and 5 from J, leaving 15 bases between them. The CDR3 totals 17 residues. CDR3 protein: CASSLGAGRGHNSPLHF. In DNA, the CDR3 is TGTGCCAGCAGCTTAGGGGCGGGCAGGGGCCATAATTCACCCCTCCACTTT.

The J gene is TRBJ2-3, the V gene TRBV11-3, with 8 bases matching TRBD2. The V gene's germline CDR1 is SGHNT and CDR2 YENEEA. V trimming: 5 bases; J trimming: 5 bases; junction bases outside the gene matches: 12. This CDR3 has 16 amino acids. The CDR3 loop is CASSPTGGGRRDTQYF. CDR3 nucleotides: TGTGCCAGCAGCCCCACGGGGGGGGGACGAAGAGATACGCAGTATTTT.

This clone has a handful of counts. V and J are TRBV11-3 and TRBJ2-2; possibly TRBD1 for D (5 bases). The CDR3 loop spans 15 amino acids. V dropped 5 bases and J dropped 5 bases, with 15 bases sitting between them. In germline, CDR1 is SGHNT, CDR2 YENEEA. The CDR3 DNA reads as TGTGCCAGCAGCACACGAGACAGTCTGACCGGGGAGCTGTTTTTT. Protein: CASSTRDSLTGELFF.

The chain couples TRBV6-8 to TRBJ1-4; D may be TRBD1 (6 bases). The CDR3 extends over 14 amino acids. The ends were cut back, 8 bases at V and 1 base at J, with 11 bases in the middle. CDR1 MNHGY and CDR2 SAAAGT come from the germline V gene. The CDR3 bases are TGTGCCAGCGTCAGGGGAGGAACTAATGAAAAACTGTTTTTT. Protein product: CASVRGGTNEKLFF.

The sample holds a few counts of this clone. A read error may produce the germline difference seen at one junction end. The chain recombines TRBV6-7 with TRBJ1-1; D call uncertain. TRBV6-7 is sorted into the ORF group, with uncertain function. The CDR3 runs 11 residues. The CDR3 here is CAISGGPEAFF. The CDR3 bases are TGTGCCATCAGTGGAGGCCCTGAAGCTTTCTTT.

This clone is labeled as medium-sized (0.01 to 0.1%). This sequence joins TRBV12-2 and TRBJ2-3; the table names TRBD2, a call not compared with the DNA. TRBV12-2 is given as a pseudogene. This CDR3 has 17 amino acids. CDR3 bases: TGTGCCACCTTCCGACTAGCGGGGGGGGTCAGCACAGATACGCAGTATTTT. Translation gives CATFRLAGGVSTDTQYF.

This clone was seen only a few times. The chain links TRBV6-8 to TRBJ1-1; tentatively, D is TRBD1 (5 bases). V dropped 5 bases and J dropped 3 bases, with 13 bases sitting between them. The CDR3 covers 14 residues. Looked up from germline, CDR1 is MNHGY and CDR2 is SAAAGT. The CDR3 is CASSIQAWDTEAFF. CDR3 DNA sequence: TGTGCCAGCAGTATACAGGCGTGGGACACTGAAGCTTTCTTT.

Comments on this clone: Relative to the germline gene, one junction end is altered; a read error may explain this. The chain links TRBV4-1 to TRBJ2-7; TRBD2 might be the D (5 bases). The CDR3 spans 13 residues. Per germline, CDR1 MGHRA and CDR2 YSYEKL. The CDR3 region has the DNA TGCGCGAGCACACCAGCGGTTGGTTTGGAGCAGTACTTC. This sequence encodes CASTPAVGLEQYF.

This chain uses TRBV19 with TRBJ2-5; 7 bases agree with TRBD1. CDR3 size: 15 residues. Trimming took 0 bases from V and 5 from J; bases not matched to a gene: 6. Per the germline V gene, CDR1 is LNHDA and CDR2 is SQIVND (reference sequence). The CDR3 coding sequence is TGTGCCAGTAGTATAGAGGGACAGACGCAGGAGACCCAGTACTTC. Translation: CASSIEGQTQETQYF.

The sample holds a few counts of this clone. The CDR3: CASSPAPITDTQYF. For the CDR3, the DNA is TGTGCCAGCAGCCCCGCCCCTATCACAGATACGCAGTATTTT. This chain joins TRBV11-3 and TRBJ2-3; D not certain. The CDR3 is made up of 14 amino acids. Trimming stripped 5 bases from V and 2 bases from J, with 11 bases between. In germline, CDR1 is SGHNT, CDR2 YENEEA.

CDR3 DNA sequence: TGTGCCAGCTCACCTGGGGCCAACGTCCTGACTTTC. Its translation: CASSPGANVLTF. The chain joins TRBV18 to TRBJ2-6; D call uncertain. Germline V gene lookup returns CDR1 KGHSH and CDR2 LQKENI. Trimming cost V 3 bases and J 3 bases, with 0 bases left between them. The CDR3 is made up of 12 amino acids.

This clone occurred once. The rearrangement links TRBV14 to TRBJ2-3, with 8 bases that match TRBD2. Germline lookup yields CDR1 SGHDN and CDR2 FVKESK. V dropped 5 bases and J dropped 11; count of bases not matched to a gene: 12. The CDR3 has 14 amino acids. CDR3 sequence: CASSVPSGGERQYF. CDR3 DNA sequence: TGTGCCAGCAGCGTTCCCTCGGGGGGGGAGAGGCAGTATTTT.

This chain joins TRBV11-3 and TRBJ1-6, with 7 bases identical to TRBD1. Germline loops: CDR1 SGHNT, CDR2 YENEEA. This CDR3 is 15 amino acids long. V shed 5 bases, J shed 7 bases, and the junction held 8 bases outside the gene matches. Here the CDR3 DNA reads TGTGCCAGCAGCCTCGGGGGACAGATCAATTCACCCCTCCACTTT. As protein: CASSLGGQINSPLHF.

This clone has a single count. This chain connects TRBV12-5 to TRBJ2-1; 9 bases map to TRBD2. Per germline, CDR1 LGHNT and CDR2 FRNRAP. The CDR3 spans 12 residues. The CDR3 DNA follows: TGTGCCAGCATTTATAGCGGGGGTGAGCAGTTCTTC. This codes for CASIYSGGEQFF.

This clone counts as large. Here the CDR3 reads CASSYSLRAPNEKLFF. The DNA of the CDR3 is TGTGCCAGCAGTTACTCATTGAGGGCTCCTAATGAAAAACTGTTTTTT. V is TRBV6-8 and J is TRBJ1-4; D gene ambiguous. The CDR3 is 16 residues long. Germline V gives CDR1 MNHGY, CDR2 SAAAGT. V gave up 0 bases and J gave up 3 bases, with 11 bases separating them.